The 13 T cell receptor beta chains below were found in one sample sequenced in a study of shared clonotypes between healthy human individuals. The repertoire was sequenced with immunoSEQ multiplex PCR; TCRdb's copy has only in-frame clones and lacks some. The data contain more than 550,000 clones, about two thirds of them singletons. The sequenced sample consisted of memory CD4+ T cells sorted from blood. Subset in this sample: CD45RA-negative fraction. These receptors were taken from a woman between 25 and 40 years old in good health.

In its sample, this clone was seen a few times. V usage is TRBV2 and J usage is TRBJ2-5; TRBD1 or TRBD2 may be the D gene (5 bases each). CDR1 and CDR2 from the germline V gene are SNHLY and FYNNEI. Trimming left V 0 bases short and J 5 bases short, with 16 bases between. The CDR3 is 16 residues long. CDR3 nucleotide sequence: TGTGCCAGCAGTGAAGCGAGGGTCAGGGTCCGTGAGACCCAGTACTTC. The encoded protein is CASSEARVRVRETQYF. The full variable domain, rest sourced from reference TRBV2 and TRBJ2-5, is EPEVTQTPSHQVTQMGQEVILRCVPISNHLYFYWYRQILGQKVEFLVSFYNNEISEKSEIFDDQFSVERPDGSNFTLKIRSTKLEDSAMYFCASSEARVRVRETQYFGPGTRLLVL.

This clone showed up just a few times. The chain recombines TRBV2 with TRBJ1-2; 8 nucleotides line up with TRBD1. CDR3 size: 14 residues. CDR1 is SNHLY and CDR2 is FYNNEI in the germline V gene. After removal of 6 bases from V and 3 bases from J, the junction contained 6 bases not matched to a gene. CDR3: CASRETGVDYGYTF. Written as DNA, the CDR3 is TGTGCCAGCAGGGAGACAGGGGTGGACTATGGCTACACCTTC.

The chain employs TRBV5-5 and TRBJ1-5, with a possible D match to TRBD1 (6 bases). The CDR3 extends over 16 amino acids. The ends were cut back, 1 base at V and 2 bases at J, with 13 bases in the middle. The germline gives CDR1 SGHKS, CDR2 YYEKEE (reference sequence). In DNA, the CDR3 is TGTGCCAGCAGCTTGTATGGGGGGCTGGGCAATCAGCCCCAGCATTTT. Translating gives CASSLYGGLGNQPQHF.

The chain recombines TRBV29-1 with TRBJ2-2; D not certain. The V gene lost 5 bases and the J gene lost 3 bases, with 13 bases spanning the gap. This CDR3 contains 14 residues. The germline V gene encodes CDR1 SQVTM and CDR2 ANQGSEA. CDR3 DNA sequence: TGCAGCGTTTCTTATTCCACCTACACCGGGGAGCTGTTTTTT. This codes for CSVSYSTYTGELFF.

The chain combines TRBV2 with TRBJ1-2; TRBD1 agrees at 8 bases. This CDR3 has 13 residues. The V segment lost 6 bases and the J segment 3 bases; nucleotides outside the gene matches: 3. The germline V gene encodes CDR1 SNHLY and CDR2 FYNNEI. CDR3 DNA: TGTGCCAGCAGCCAGGACAGGGACTATGGCTACACCTTC. Translation gives CASSQDRDYGYTF.

This clone was seen a few times. This rearrangement joins TRBV28 to TRBJ1-1; the D is unclear. The CDR3 covers 13 residues. CDR1 and CDR2 from the germline V gene are MDHEN and SYDVKM. Trimming removed 3 bases at V and 4 bases at J, with 9 bases between. CDR3 DNA sequence: TGTGCCAGCAGTTTGCCCAGGAGCACTGAAGCTTTCTTT. It yields the protein CASSLPRSTEAFF.

The chain couples TRBV28 to TRBJ2-3; 12 bases are a match to TRBD2. The germline V gene has CDR1 MDHEN and CDR2 SYDVKM. After removal of 1 base from V and 6 bases from J, the junction contained 14 bases not matched to a gene. The CDR3 consists of 19 residues. The CDR3 nucleotides read TGTGCCAGCAGTTTATTAGGGTATTCTAGCGGGAGGGATAGGGATACGCAGTATTTT. It codes for CASSLLGYSSGRDRDTQYF.

Of note for this clone: A much larger clone differs from this one at a single base, so this may be a read error. CDR3 sequence (DNA): TGTGCCAGCAGCAAACAGGGGGACTCCTACGAGCAGTACTTC. Encoded protein: CASSKQGDSYEQYF. The V and J genes are TRBV11-2 and TRBJ2-7; 8 bases are shared with TRBD1. The V gene end was trimmed by 5 bases and the J gene end by 0 bases; junction bases not matched to a gene: 3. CDR1 and CDR2 from the germline V gene are SGHAT and FQNNGV. The CDR3 consists of 14 residues. The full variable domain, with the rest looked up from reference TRBV11-2 and TRBJ2-7, is EAGVAQSPRYKIIEKRQSVAFWCNPISGHATLYWYQQILGQGPKLLIQFQNNGVVDDSQLPKDRFSAERLKGVDSTLKIQPAKLEDSAVYLCASSKQGDSYEQYFGPGTRLTVT.

The chain couples TRBV5-1 to TRBJ2-7; 7 bases align to TRBD2. The CDR3 is made up of 13 amino acids. The germline gives CDR1 SGHRS, CDR2 YFSETQ. The V gene end was trimmed by 9 bases and the J gene end by 2 bases; junction bases not matched to a gene: 8. The CDR3 DNA sequence: TGCGCCACCTCTAGCGGACTAACCTACGAGCAGTACTTC. Translating gives CATSSGLTYEQYF.

Remarks on this clone: In the same sample, other DNA sequences code for this CDR3. The chain couples TRBV9 to TRBJ2-2; D is undetermined. Looked up from germline, CDR1 is SGDLS and CDR2 is YYNGEE. The CDR3 is 13 residues long. The V and J ends lost 2 bases and 5 bases respectively, with 7 bases between them. The CDR3 nucleotides read TGTGCCAGCAGCGTGTTGGGGACCGGGGAGCTGTTTTTT. Translating gives CASSVLGTGELFF.

The chain links TRBV18 to TRBJ1-1; D is perhaps TRBD1 (6 bases). The germline V and J ends were trimmed by 3 bases and 3 bases, with 11 bases remaining between them. The germline gives CDR1 KGHSH, CDR2 LQKENI. The CDR3 spans 14 residues. CDR3 residues: CASSPGPGDTEAFF. The CDR3 bases are TGTGCCAGCTCACCGGGGCCAGGGGACACTGAAGCTTTCTTT. The variable domain in full, completed from reference TRBV18 and TRBJ1-1, reads NAGVMQNPRHLVRRRGQEARLRCSPMKGHSHVYWYRQLPEEGLKFMVYLQKENIIDESGMPKERFSAEFPKEGPSILRIQQVVRGDSAAYFCASSPGPGDTEAFFGQGTRLTVV.

Concerning this clone itself: Different DNA sequences within this sample yield the same CDR3. The chain carries TRBV9 and TRBJ1-3; D remains ambiguous. Germline V gene sequence: CDR1 SGDLS, CDR2 YYNGEE. The CDR3 has 12 residues. V lost 0 bases, J lost 4 bases, and 2 bases lay in between. CDR3 sequence reads: CASSVDGNTIYF. As DNA, the CDR3 is TGTGCCAGCAGCGTAGACGGAAACACCATATATTTT. Using reference TRBV9 and TRBJ1-3 for the parts outside the CDR3, the full variable domain is DSGVTQTPKHLITATGQRVTLRCSPRSGDLSVYWYQQSLDQGLQFLIQYYNGEERAKGNILERFSAQQFPDLHSELNLSSLELGDSALYFCASSVDGNTIYFGEGSWLTVV.

The genes are TRBV12-2 and TRBJ2-1; the D call in the table, TRBD2, was not verified against the DNA. TRBV12-2 is termed a pseudogene. This CDR3 has 16 residues. The CDR3 sequence: CASLLPAASGYNEQFF. In DNA form, the CDR3 reads TGTGCAAGTCTCCTCCCGGCGGCTAGCGGGTACAATGAGCAGTTCTTC.